The entry below describes one T cell receptor (beta chain). Trimming cost V 6 bases and J 1 base, with 9 bases left between them. The CDR3 spans 13 residues. This record belongs to a study of blood T cell repertoires in COVID-19. The repertoire was sequenced with immunoSEQ multiplex PCR; TCRdb's copy has only in-frame clones and lacks some. The sample lists under 300,000 clones; roughly 81% were seen once. The sequence came from a man aged 50 or older with acute or convalescent COVID-19. V gene TRBV12-3 or TRBV12-4 combines with J gene TRBJ1-1, with a possible D match to TRBD1 (5 bases). The material sequenced was peripheral blood. CDR3 nucleotide sequence: TGTGCCAGCAGAGTTCAGGGGAACACTGAAGCTTTCTTT. It specifies CASRVQGNTEAFF.